The sequence of this T cell receptor (beta chain) was determined in a study of beta chain features in type 1 diabetes. Since all of the isolated RNA was reverse transcribed, expressed TCRB transcripts were what got sequenced. This table comes from immunoSEQ multiplex PCR, and its TCRdb copy is limited to in-frame clones, with some not included. The sample contains approximately 160,000 clones, 7.5% to 10% of which appear only once. Looked up from germline, CDR1 is SGHNT and CDR2 is YYREEE (reference sequence). The CDR3 contains 13 residues. Trimming cost V 1 base and J 1 base, with 5 bases left between them.

The gene calls are TRBV5-4 and TRBJ1-1, with D unresolved. This TCR was recovered from a woman in her late teens or twenties in good health. Material for sequencing was central memory CD4+ T cells from blood. CDR3 loop: CASSLPENTEAFF. CDR3 nucleotides: TGTGCCAGCAGCTTGCCAGAGAACACTGAAGCTTTCTTT.